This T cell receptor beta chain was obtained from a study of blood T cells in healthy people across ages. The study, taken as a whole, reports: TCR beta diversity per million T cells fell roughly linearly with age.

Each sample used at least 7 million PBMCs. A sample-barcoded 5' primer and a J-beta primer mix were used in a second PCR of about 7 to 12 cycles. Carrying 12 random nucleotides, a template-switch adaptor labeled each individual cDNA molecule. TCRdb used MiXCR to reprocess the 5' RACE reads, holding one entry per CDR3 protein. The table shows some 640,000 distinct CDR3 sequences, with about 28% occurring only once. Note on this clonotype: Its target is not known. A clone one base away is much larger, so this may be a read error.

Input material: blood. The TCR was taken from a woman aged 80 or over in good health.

The CDR3 loop is CASSFIPGPGRAAQYF. The DNA for the CDR3 is TGTGCCAGCAGTTTCATACCGGGACCGGGTCGTGCGGCCCAGTACTTC. The chain is built from TRBV7-8 and TRBJ2-5; D could derive from TRBD1 or TRBD2 (5 bases each). This CDR3 is built from 16 residues. Trimming shortened V by 6 bases and J by 9 bases, and 26 bases separated the two germline ends. Germline CDR1 is SGHVS and CDR2 is FQNEAQ. Using reference TRBV7-8 and TRBJ2-5 for the parts outside the CDR3, the full variable domain is GAGVSQSPRYKVAKRGQDVALRCDPISGHVSLFWYQQALGQGPEFLTYFQNEAQLDKSGLPSDRFFAERPEGSVSTLKIQRTQQEDSAVYLCASSFIPGPGRAAQYFGPGTRLLVL.